Below are 3 T cell receptor beta chains sequenced from a single sample in a study of T cell responses to AZD1222 COVID-19 vaccine (dated by TCRdb to the early 2020s). What this sample's time point label stands for: baseline before first vaccination. Library preparation employed the immunoSEQ multiplex PCR assay. TCRdb retrieved this table from immuneACCESS and kept in-frame rearrangements only. Not all clones are present; in checked studies, unresolved V genes account for under half, and no reason is known for the remainder. This sample is represented by some 140,000 clones; 75% to 95% of them were singletons. Clones ranked in the top ten supply approximately 2.6% of the sample. Sequenced material: peripheral blood, taken on day 0 of AZD1222 vaccination. These receptors originate from an adult in good health.

V and J are TRBV10-3 and TRBJ2-1; the match to TRBD2 covers 9 bases. Germline V lookup: CDR1 ENHRY, CDR2 SYGVKD. V trimming: 7 bases; J trimming: 2 bases; junction bases outside the gene matches: 3. This CDR3 comprises 14 residues. DNA of the CDR3: TGTGCCATCAAGCGGGGGGCCACCTACAATGAGCAGTTCTTC. This sequence encodes CAIKRGATYNEQFF.

The J gene is TRBJ1-1, the V gene TRBV19; 8 nucleotides agree with TRBD1. After removal of 7 bases from V and 6 bases from J, the junction contained 10 bases not matched to a gene. This CDR3 comprises 14 residues. The germline V gene encodes CDR1 LNHDA and CDR2 SQIVND (reference sequence). The CDR3 region has the DNA TGTGCCAGTACCACAAGGACAGGGATGGCTGAAGCTTTCTTT. It is translated as CASTTRTGMAEAFF. The full variable domain, its missing parts supplied by reference TRBV19 and TRBJ1-1, is DGGITQSPKYLFRKEGQNVTLSCEQNLNHDAMYWYRQDPGQGLRLIYYSQIVNDFQKGDIAEGYSVSREKKESFPLTVTSAQKNPTAFYLCASTTRTGMAEAFFGQGTRLTVV.

This clone was recorded a few times. V usage is TRBV4-2 and J usage is TRBJ2-7; a possible D gene is TRBD2 (6 bases). The CDR3 covers 14 residues. Germline CDR1 is LGHNA and CDR2 is YNFKEQ. Trimming removed 1 base at V and 4 bases at J, with 11 bases between. The CDR3 protein is CASSQALGGYEQYF. The CDR3 nucleotides read TGTGCCAGCAGCCAAGCTTTGGGGGGATACGAGCAGTACTTC.